The subject of this entry is one T cell receptor (beta chain). This CDR3 comprises 19 residues. The V and J ends lost 0 bases and 2 bases, in that order; junction bases with no gene match: 14. Germline V gene data show CDR1 as SGHKS and CDR2 as YYEKEE (reference sequence). Sequencing used immunoSEQ multiplex PCR; TCRdb keeps in-frame clones, though not all of them. The sample carries under 350,000 clones, over 75% recorded once. The source of the sample is a study of blood T cell repertoires in COVID-19. For the study at large: Spain, Italy and the United States supplied samples that represented acute and convalescent COVID-19. Sources were T cells, B-cell-depleted T cells, or PBMCs; the material itself was cDNA or gDNA.

Sequencing was performed on peripheral blood. The gene calls are TRBV5-5 and TRBJ1-5, with 7 positions matching TRBD1. This sequence was found in a woman between 70 and 85 years old with acute or convalescent COVID-19. The CDR3 loop reads CASSLVRVFPTGGNQPQHF. CDR3 DNA sequence: TGTGCCAGCAGCTTGGTAAGGGTCTTCCCCACAGGGGGCAATCAGCCCCAGCATTTT.